This is a list of T cell receptor beta chains from one sample in a study of blood T cell repertoires in COVID-19. Data came from immunoSEQ multiplex PCR; TCRdb stores just in-frame clones and leaves some out. The sample lists about 180,000 clones, roughly nine tenths seen once, with about 2.1% in the top ten. The sample was peripheral blood. The receptors come from a man aged 18 to 30 who had recovered from COVID-19. Both conserved end residues are trimmed from each CDR3. Size is omitted from some rows. Given values are once, few, many or a class for expanded clones.

TRBJ2-7	TRBV7-9	.	ASSLSLYEQY
TRBJ2-3	TRBV5-3	.	ARSTRRKTGAGFPSTDTQY
TRBJ1-2	TRBV20-1	few	SAGPGHGYT
TRBJ1-5	TRBV28	.	ASSLGQAYSNQPQH
TRBJ1-3	TRBV12-1	.	ASSFGPGQGGTGNTIY
TRBJ1-5	TRBV6-6	.	ASRGGVNNQPQH
TRBJ2-5	TRBV5-4	.	ASSLTRLETQY
TRBJ1-1	TRBV29-1	.	SVDAGLGEAF
TRBJ1-4	TRBV7-9	.	ASSRDRSNEKLF
TRBJ2-5	TRBV6-5	.	ASSYSTSGSQETQY
TRBJ1-1	TRBV7-2	.	ASSVSMASGGAEAF
TRBJ2-4	TRBV6-5	.	ASISDREGNIQY
TRBJ2-7	TRBV27	once	ASSSLAGGGPYEQY
TRBJ1-5	TRBV3-1/TRBV3-2	once	ASSQGSQGGNQPQH
TRBJ2-7	TRBV11-2	once	ASSSVRGSHEQY
TRBJ1-1	TRBV29-1	.	SGQRLGAGEAF
TRBJ1-2	TRBV5-6	.	ASSHDRISYGYT
TRBJ1-2	TRBV28	.	ASTISGSGQLPYGYT
TRBJ1-1	TRBV7-2	.	ASSLARSGTEAF
TRBJ1-1	TRBV18	once	ASSPRSTEAF
TRBJ2-1	TRBV6-5	few	ASSPNSGMGEQF
TRBJ2-1	TRBV5-1	.	ASSSGSLSSYNEQF
TRBJ2-1	TRBV4-2	.	ASSRSSLAGGNEQF
TRBJ2-1	TRBV19	.	ASSIGTGSSEQF
TRBJ2-2	TRBV6-2/TRBV6-3	.	ASSRTGADTGELF
TRBJ2-3	TRBV9	.	ASSRRAGERTDTQY
TRBJ2-1	TRBV6-1	.	ASSEVVGGNEQF
TRBJ2-5	TRBV28	.	ATEGFGPQETQY
TRBJ1-2	TRBV6-2/TRBV6-3	.	ASSAGQALSGYT
TRBJ1-1	TRBV27	.	ASSPGALNTEAF
TRBJ2-3	TRBV29-1	once	SVGNSGRGDTQY
TRBJ2-2	TRBV27	once	ASSWLAGRTGELF
TRBJ2-5	TRBV27	once	ASSLSIRGARETQY
TRBJ1-5	TRBV28	once	ASSFEGLGNQPQH
TRBJ2-5	TRBV7-8	.	ASSPRTGSMKETQY
TRBJ2-2	TRBV11-2	.	ASSSYTGELF
TRBJ2-1	TRBV28	.	ASSKGLGYNEQF
TRBJ1-1	TRBV7-8	.	ASSPGAGAEAF
TRBJ2-1	TRBV18	.	ASSPGRELDEQF
TRBJ2-2	TRBV18	.	ASSPGQRHTGELF
TRBJ2-2	TRBV7-9	.	ASSPGFANTGELF
TRBJ2-1	TRBV19	.	ASRLAGASNEQF
TRBJ2-3	TRBV13	.	ASSFSTAQTQY
TRBJ2-3	TRBV12-3/TRBV12-4	.	ASSQTTGDTQY
TRBJ2-5	TRBV28	.	ASSPGGQGTETQY
TRBJ1-1	TRBV19	.	ASSISYSAF
TRBJ1-1	TRBV29-1	.	SVEAWGRNTEAF
TRBJ1-5	TRBV25-1	.	ASSERGGNQPQH
TRBJ1-5	TRBV19	once	ASTGQGSFSNQPQH
TRBJ1-1	TRBV19	.	ASMRDSRTGAAF
TRBJ2-2	TRBV7-2	.	ASSGRAFLGELF
TRBJ2-7	TRBV7-9	.	ASSLEVQAGEQY
TRBJ2-3	TRBV19	.	ASSVDRVETQY
TRBJ2-7	TRBV7-9	.	ASSLASASFLVYEQY
TRBJ1-1	TRBV10-3	.	AISPRGLDSTEAF